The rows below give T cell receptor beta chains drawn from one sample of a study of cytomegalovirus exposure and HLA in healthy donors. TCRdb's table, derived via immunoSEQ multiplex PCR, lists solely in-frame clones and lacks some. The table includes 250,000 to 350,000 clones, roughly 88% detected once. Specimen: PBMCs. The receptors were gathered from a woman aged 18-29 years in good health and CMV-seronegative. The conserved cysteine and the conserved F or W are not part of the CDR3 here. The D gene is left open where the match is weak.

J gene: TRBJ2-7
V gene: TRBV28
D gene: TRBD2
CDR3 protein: ASSLGPPTSKYEQY

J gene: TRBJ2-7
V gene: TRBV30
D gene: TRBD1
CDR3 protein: AWQDRGRPLSPYEQY

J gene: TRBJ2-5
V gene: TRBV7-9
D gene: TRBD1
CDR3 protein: ASSFKRPGGETQY

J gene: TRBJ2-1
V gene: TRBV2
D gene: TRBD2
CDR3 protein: ASSATSGVPGAEQF

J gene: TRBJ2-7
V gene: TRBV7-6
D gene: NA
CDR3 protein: ASSLGWGAVSYEQY

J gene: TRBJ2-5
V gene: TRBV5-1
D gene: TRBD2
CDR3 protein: ASSLAGTSGEETQY

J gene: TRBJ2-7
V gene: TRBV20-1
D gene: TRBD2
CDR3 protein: SAPREREWY

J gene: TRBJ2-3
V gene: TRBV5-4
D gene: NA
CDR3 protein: ASRPREFNTDTQY

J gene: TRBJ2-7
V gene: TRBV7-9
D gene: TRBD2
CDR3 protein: ASSLGLAGSQY

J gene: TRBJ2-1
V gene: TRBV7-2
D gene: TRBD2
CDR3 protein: ASSSTSGVYNEQF

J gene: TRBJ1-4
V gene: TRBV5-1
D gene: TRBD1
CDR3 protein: ASSLVGTGNSEKLF

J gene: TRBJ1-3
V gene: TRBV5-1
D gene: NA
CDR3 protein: ASSPDSTGNTIY

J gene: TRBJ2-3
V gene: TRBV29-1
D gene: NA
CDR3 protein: SVAGHSTGDTQY

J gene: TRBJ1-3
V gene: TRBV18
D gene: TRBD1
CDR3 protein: ASSNQGASGNTIY

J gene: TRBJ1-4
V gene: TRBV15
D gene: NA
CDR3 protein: ATSRGLGVEKLF

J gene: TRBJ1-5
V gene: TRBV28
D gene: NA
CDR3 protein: ASSLERENQPQH

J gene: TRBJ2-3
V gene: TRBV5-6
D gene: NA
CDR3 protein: ASSVNRADTQY

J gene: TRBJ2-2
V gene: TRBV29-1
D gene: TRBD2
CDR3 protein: SVEDPTAVKRGGDTGELF

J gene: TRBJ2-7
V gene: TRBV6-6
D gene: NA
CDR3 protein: ATSARSYEQY

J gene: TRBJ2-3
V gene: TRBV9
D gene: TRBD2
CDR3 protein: ASSERERTDTQY

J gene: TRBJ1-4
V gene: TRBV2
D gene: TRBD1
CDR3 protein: ASTRDSLIATNEKLF